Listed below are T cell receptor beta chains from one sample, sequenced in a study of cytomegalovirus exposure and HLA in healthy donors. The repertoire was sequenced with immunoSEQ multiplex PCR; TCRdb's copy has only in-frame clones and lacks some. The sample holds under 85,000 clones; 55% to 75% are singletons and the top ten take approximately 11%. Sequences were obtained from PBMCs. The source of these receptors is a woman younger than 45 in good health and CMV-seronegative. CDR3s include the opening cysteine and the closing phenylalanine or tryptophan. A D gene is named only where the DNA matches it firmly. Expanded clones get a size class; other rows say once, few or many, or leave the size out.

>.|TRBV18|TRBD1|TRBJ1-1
TGTGCCAGCTCACCATTACAGGGGAATGAAGCTTTCTTT
CASSPLQGNEAFF
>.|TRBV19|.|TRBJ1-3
TGTGCCAGTAGTATGGGGAGGAGCTCTGGAAACACCATATATTTT
CASSMGRSSGNTIYF
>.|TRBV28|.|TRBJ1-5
TGTGCCAGCAGTTTACCGGGATCCTATAGCAATCAGCCCCAGCATTTT
CASSLPGSYSNQPQHF
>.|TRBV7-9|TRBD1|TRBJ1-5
TGTGCCAGCAGCGGGGCCGACAGGGGTCCCCAGCCCCAGCATTTT
CASSGADRGPQPQHF
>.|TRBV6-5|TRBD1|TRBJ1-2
TGTGCCAGCACCACGACAGGGGGCCAGGGTGGCTACACCTTC
CASTTTGGQGGYTF
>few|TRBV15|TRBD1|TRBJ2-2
TGTGCCACCAGCAGAGTGGGGGACAGGGCTGCGAACACCGGGGAGCTGTTTTTT
CATSRVGDRAANTGELFF
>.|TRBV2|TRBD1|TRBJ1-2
TGTGCCAGCAGTCCACAGGGGGGTCGCGTAGGCTACACCTTC
CASSPQGGRVGYTF
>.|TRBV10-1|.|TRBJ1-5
TGCGCCAGCAGTGAGAAGCTTGTCTCAGGGACATATAGCAATCAGCCCCAGCATTTT
CASSEKLVSGTYSNQPQHF
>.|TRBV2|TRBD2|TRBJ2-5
TGTGCCAGCATCTGGGGGGGGGAGACCCAGTACTTC
CASIWGGETQYF
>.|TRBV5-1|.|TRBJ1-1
TGCGCCAGCAGCCGGGGGGTAGGGGAAAACACTGAAGCTTTCTTT
CASSRGVGENTEAFF
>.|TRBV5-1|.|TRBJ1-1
TGCGCCAGCAGCTGGGGGGGAGGGGGCACTGAAGCTTTCTTT
CASSWGGGGTEAFF
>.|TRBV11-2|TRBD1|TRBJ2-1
TGTGCCAGCAGCTCTACCGGGACAGTCTACAATGAGCAGTTCTTC
CASSSTGTVYNEQFF
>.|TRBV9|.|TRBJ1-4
TGTGCCAGCAGCTCTCACCTCGGGGAAAATGAAAAACTGTTTTTT
CASSSHLGENEKLFF
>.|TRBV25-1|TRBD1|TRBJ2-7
TGTGCCAGCGATACAGGGGGCAGGGAGCAGTACTTC
CASDTGGREQYF
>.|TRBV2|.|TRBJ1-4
TGTGCCAGCAGTGAATCCGGGTTCAGCGAAAAACTGTTTTTT
CASSESGFSEKLFF
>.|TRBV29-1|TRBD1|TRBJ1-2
TGCAGCGAAAGGGCGGACAGGGGTGGCTACACCTTC
CSERADRGGYTF
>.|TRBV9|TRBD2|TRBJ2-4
TGTGCCAGCAGCGGCCCCGGGGGGGCGGGGTTAGCCAAAAACATTCAGTACTTC
CASSGPGGAGLAKNIQYF
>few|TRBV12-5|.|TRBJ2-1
TGTGCTAGTGGTTTTATGAATGAGCAGTTCTTC
CASGFMNEQFF
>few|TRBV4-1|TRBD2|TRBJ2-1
TGCGCCAGCAGCCAAGAACTAGCGGCAAACAATGAGCAGTTCTTC
CASSQELAANNEQFF
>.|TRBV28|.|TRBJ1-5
TGTGCCAGCAGTTTAATGGGGGCGGGTCAGCCCCAGCATTTT
CASSLMGAGQPQHF
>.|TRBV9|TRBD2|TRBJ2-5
TGTGCCAGCAGCCCACTGGGGGGGGAAGAGACCCAGTACTTC
CASSPLGGEETQYF
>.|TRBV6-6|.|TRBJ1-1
TGTGCCAGCAGCACCCTCTCTGGCAGGTACACTGAAGCTTTCTTT
CASSTLSGRYTEAFF
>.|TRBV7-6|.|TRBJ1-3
TGTGCCAGCAGCAAGGACTCAAGTGAAACTGGAAACACCATATATTTT
CASSKDSSETGNTIYF
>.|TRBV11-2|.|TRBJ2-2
TGTGCCAGCAGCTTATTTGTGGGGCACACCGGGGAGCTGTTTTTT
CASSLFVGHTGELFF
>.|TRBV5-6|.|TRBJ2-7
TGTGCCAGCAGCGCGGACTGGGGATTAGAGCAGTACTTC
CASSADWGLEQYF
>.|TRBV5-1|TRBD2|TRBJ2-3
TGCGCCAGCAGCTTGGCGCTAGCGGAAACAGGTACGCAGTATTTT
CASSLALAETGTQYF